This is a list of T cell receptor beta chains from one sample in a study of shared clonotypes between healthy human individuals. The table came from immunoSEQ multiplex PCR; TCRdb's copy has only in-frame clones and leaves some out. This repertoire shows around 1.5 million clones, 95% to 99% found once; its top ten account for around 0.47%. Material for sequencing was naive CD4+ T cells sorted from blood. All receptors come from a young man in good health. Each CDR3 is given with its conserved first and last residue. A D gene is named only where the DNA matches it firmly. Only some rows state a clone size, as once, few, many or a class for expanded clones.

J: TRBJ2-1; V: TRBV4-2; size: NA; D: TRBD2; CDR3: CASSQSQAGGPLNNEQFF; DNA: TGTGCCAGCAGCCAAAGTCAAGCGGGAGGCCCCCTGAACAATGAGCAGTTCTTC
J: TRBJ1-5; V: TRBV5-5; size: NA; D: NA; CDR3: CASSFGVPGLGSNQPQHF; DNA: TGTGCCAGCAGCTTCGGGGTCCCCGGGTTGGGGAGCAATCAGCCCCAGCATTTT
J: TRBJ1-5; V: TRBV2; size: NA; D: TRBD1; CDR3: CASDLDRVNQPQHF; DNA: TGTGCCAGCGACCTCGACAGGGTCAATCAGCCCCAGCATTTT
J: TRBJ2-2; V: TRBV27; size: NA; D: NA; CDR3: CASSLGTGELFF; DNA: TGTGCCAGCAGTTTGGGAACCGGGGAGCTGTTTTTT
J: TRBJ2-1; V: TRBV9; size: NA; D: TRBD2; CDR3: CASSSRREAENEQFF; DNA: TGTGCCAGCAGCTCACGTCGGGAGGCCGAAAATGAGCAGTTCTTC
J: TRBJ2-7; V: TRBV9; size: NA; D: TRBD2; CDR3: CASSVGLPTSGNHYEQYF; DNA: TGTGCCAGCAGCGTAGGTCTCCCGACTAGCGGGAATCACTACGAGCAGTACTTC
J: TRBJ2-2; V: TRBV5-6; size: NA; D: NA; CDR3: CASSLRLNTGELFF; DNA: TGTGCCAGCAGCTTGAGGTTGAACACCGGGGAGCTGTTTTTT
J: TRBJ1-1; V: TRBV19; size: NA; D: NA; CDR3: CASSTQRRMNTEAFF; DNA: TGTGCCAGTAGTACGCAACGCCGTATGAACACTGAAGCTTTCTTT
J: TRBJ2-7; V: TRBV18; size: NA; D: NA; CDR3: CASSPGVEQYF; DNA: TGTGCCAGCTCACCAGGGGTCGAGCAGTACTTC
J: TRBJ1-2; V: TRBV5-4; size: NA; D: NA; CDR3: CASSFEGAGYGYTF; DNA: TGTGCCAGCAGTTTTGAAGGGGCAGGGTATGGCTACACCTTC
J: TRBJ2-1; V: TRBV14; size: NA; D: NA; CDR3: CASSHLVGDWGNEQFF; DNA: TGTGCCAGCAGCCATCTAGTTGGGGACTGGGGCAATGAGCAGTTCTTC
J: TRBJ1-1; V: TRBV6-5; size: NA; D: NA; CDR3: CASSYSTRTVAEAFF; DNA: TGTGCCAGCAGTTACTCGACCAGGACTGTGGCTGAAGCTTTCTTT
J: TRBJ1-1; V: TRBV28; size: NA; D: NA; CDR3: CASSLMDIRRGTEAFF; DNA: TGTGCCAGCAGTTTAATGGACATTCGGCGAGGCACTGAAGCTTTCTTT
J: TRBJ2-1; V: TRBV7-3; size: NA; D: NA; CDR3: CASSSGIPSYNEQFF; DNA: TGTGCCAGCAGCTCGGGGATCCCTAGCTACAATGAGCAGTTCTTC
J: TRBJ2-1; V: TRBV11-2; size: NA; D: TRBD2; CDR3: CASSSLAASYNEQFF; DNA: TGTGCCAGCAGCTCGCTAGCGGCTTCCTACAATGAGCAGTTCTTC
J: TRBJ2-7; V: TRBV5-6; size: NA; D: TRBD2; CDR3: CASSSPSGRGNEQYF; DNA: TGTGCCAGCAGCTCACCCAGCGGGAGAGGGAACGAGCAGTACTTC
J: TRBJ2-7; V: TRBV5-5; size: NA; D: NA; CDR3: CASSWTHYEQYF; DNA: TGTGCCAGCAGCTGGACCCACTACGAGCAGTACTTC
J: TRBJ2-5; V: TRBV6-5; size: NA; D: TRBD1; CDR3: CASSYTGAFRETQYF; DNA: TGTGCCAGCAGTTACACAGGGGCTTTCCGGGAGACCCAGTACTTC
J: TRBJ2-7; V: TRBV5-5; size: NA; D: NA; CDR3: CASSIREDYEQYF; DNA: TGTGCCAGCAGCATTAGGGAAGATTACGAGCAGTACTTC
J: TRBJ2-1; V: TRBV28; size: NA; D: TRBD2; CDR3: CASSTPSGTPLVDEQFF; DNA: TGTGCCAGCAGCACACCTAGCGGGACTCCTTTGGTGGATGAGCAGTTCTTC
J: TRBJ1-1; V: TRBV2; size: NA; D: NA; CDR3: CASSDGGGATEAFF; DNA: TGTGCCAGCAGTGATGGGGGGGGAGCAACTGAAGCTTTCTTT
J: TRBJ2-2; V: TRBV9; size: NA; D: NA; CDR3: CASSAGSVSGFGELFF; DNA: TGTGCCAGCAGCGCGGGTTCGGTTTCGGGCTTCGGGGAGCTGTTTTTT
J: TRBJ2-7; V: TRBV29-1; size: NA; D: TRBD1; CDR3: CSVFPGQGSYEQYF; DNA: TGCAGCGTGTTCCCGGGACAGGGATCCTACGAGCAGTACTTC
J: TRBJ2-1; V: TRBV2; size: NA; D: TRBD2; CDR3: CASRETSVYNEQFF; DNA: TGTGCCAGCAGGGAAACTAGCGTCTACAATGAGCAGTTCTTC
J: TRBJ2-1; V: TRBV15; size: NA; D: NA; CDR3: CATSRDSVNEQFF; DNA: TGTGCCACCAGCAGAGATAGCGTCAATGAGCAGTTCTTC
J: TRBJ2-3; V: TRBV18; size: NA; D: NA; CDR3: CASSPKTTGTDTQYF; DNA: TGTGCCAGCTCACCGAAGACAACAGGGACAGATACGCAGTATTTT
J: TRBJ1-2; V: TRBV2; size: NA; D: TRBD1; CDR3: CASHSGTAYGYTF; DNA: TGTGCCAGCCATTCCGGGACAGCCTATGGCTACACCTTC
J: TRBJ2-1; V: TRBV9; size: NA; D: NA; CDR3: CASSISQGRGNEQFF; DNA: TGTGCCAGCAGCATAAGTCAGGGGCGCGGGAATGAGCAGTTCTTC
J: TRBJ1-5; V: TRBV7-9; size: NA; D: NA; CDR3: CASPGSASRADQPQHF; DNA: TGTGCCTCCCCAGGTTCGGCCTCGCGGGCGGATCAGCCCCAGCATTTT
J: TRBJ2-5; V: TRBV19; size: NA; D: TRBD2; CDR3: CASSASSGRTQETQYF; DNA: TGTGCCAGTAGTGCATCTAGCGGGAGGACTCAAGAGACCCAGTACTTC
J: TRBJ2-7; V: TRBV2; size: NA; D: NA; CDR3: CASSTVVKTYEQYF; DNA: TGTGCCAGCAGCACCGTCGTTAAAACCTACGAGCAGTACTTC
J: TRBJ2-3; V: TRBV5-1; size: once; D: NA; CDR3: CASSSQGWPGDTQYF; DNA: TGCGCCAGCAGCTCACAGGGTTGGCCCGGGGATACGCAGTATTTT
J: TRBJ1-2; V: TRBV29-1; size: NA; D: NA; CDR3: CSVDGPNYGYTF; DNA: TGCAGCGTTGATGGACCCAACTATGGCTACACCTTC
J: TRBJ2-7; V: TRBV7-9; size: NA; D: TRBD1; CDR3: CASSLGQGLSYEQYF; DNA: TGTGCCAGCAGCCTTGGACAGGGCCTCTCCTACGAGCAGTACTTC
J: TRBJ2-7; V: TRBV5-4; size: NA; D: NA; CDR3: CASSLETYEQYF; DNA: TGTGCCAGCAGCTTGGAAACCTACGAGCAGTACTTC
J: TRBJ2-2; V: TRBV28; size: NA; D: TRBD1; CDR3: CASTFPLARDRVGPNTGELFF; DNA: TGTGCCAGCACCTTTCCTCTGGCCCGGGACAGGGTAGGCCCGAACACCGGGGAGCTGTTTTTT
J: TRBJ2-1; V: TRBV5-1; size: NA; D: NA; CDR3: CASSYREGHYNEQFF; DNA: TGCGCCAGCAGCTACAGGGAGGGGCATTACAATGAGCAGTTCTTC
J: TRBJ2-5; V: TRBV29-1; size: NA; D: TRBD2; CDR3: CSATTYSGSAETQYF; DNA: TGCAGCGCCACTACTTATAGCGGGAGTGCGGAGACCCAGTACTTC
J: TRBJ1-5; V: TRBV7-2; size: once; D: NA; CDR3: CASSFGRSQPQHF; DNA: TGTGCCAGCAGCTTTGGGAGGAGTCAGCCCCAGCATTTT
J: TRBJ2-1; V: TRBV6-1; size: NA; D: NA; CDR3: CASSETGTAGYNEQFF; DNA: TGTGCCAGCAGTGAGACCGGGACTGCCGGCTACAATGAGCAGTTCTTC
J: TRBJ2-1; V: TRBV9; size: NA; D: NA; CDR3: CASSVGWTPYEQFF; DNA: TGTGCCAGCAGCGTAGGTTGGACGCCTTATGAGCAGTTCTTC
J: TRBJ2-6; V: TRBV4-3; size: NA; D: NA; CDR3: CASSQILPSGANVLTF; DNA: TGCGCCAGCAGCCAAATCCTCCCCTCTGGGGCCAACGTCCTGACTTTC
J: TRBJ2-5; V: TRBV18; size: NA; D: TRBD1; CDR3: CASSPPGQPRGETQYF; DNA: TGTGCCAGCTCACCACCAGGTCAGCCCAGGGGGGAGACCCAGTACTTC
J: TRBJ2-4; V: TRBV29-1; size: once; D: TRBD1; CDR3: CSARTGDTKNIQYF; DNA: TGCAGCGCCCGGACAGGAGATACCAAAAACATTCAGTACTTC
J: TRBJ2-1; V: TRBV9; size: NA; D: NA; CDR3: CASSVDPRGGSYNEQFF; DNA: TGTGCCAGCAGCGTAGATCCCCGGGGCGGATCCTACAATGAGCAGTTCTTC
J: TRBJ1-3; V: TRBV4-3; size: NA; D: NA; CDR3: CASSQGVPGNTIYF; DNA: TGCGCCAGCAGCCAGGGAGTTCCTGGGAACACCATATATTTT
J: TRBJ2-1; V: TRBV18; size: NA; D: TRBD2; CDR3: CASSPLEVSGRAPQQFF; DNA: TGTGCCAGCTCACCACTCGAGGTGAGCGGGAGGGCGCCTCAGCAGTTCTTC
J: TRBJ2-3; V: TRBV11-2; size: NA; D: TRBD1; CDR3: CASSPDHGTGQYF; DNA: TGTGCCAGCAGCCCAGATCACGGGACAGGGCAGTATTTT
J: TRBJ1-5; V: TRBV2; size: few; D: NA; CDR3: CASSLRNQPQHF; DNA: TGTGCCAGCAGTCTACGTAATCAGCCCCAGCATTTT
J: TRBJ2-7; V: TRBV11-2; size: NA; D: NA; CDR3: CASSPTGGPTYEQYF; DNA: TGTGCCAGCAGCCCAACAGGCGGTCCAACCTACGAGCAGTACTTC
J: TRBJ2-7; V: TRBV11-3; size: once; D: NA; CDR3: CASSRTGYEQYF; DNA: TGTGCCAGCAGTCGTACAGGATACGAGCAGTACTTC
J: TRBJ2-3; V: TRBV7-9; size: NA; D: NA; CDR3: CASSQGTGRSTDTQYF; DNA: TGTGCCAGCAGCCAGGGGACGGGACGGAGCACAGATACGCAGTATTTT
J: TRBJ1-2; V: TRBV5-1; size: NA; D: NA; CDR3: CASSLGPQGGNYGYTF; DNA: TGCGCCAGCAGCTTGGGCCCACAGGGAGGGAACTATGGCTACACCTTC